The next 19 T cell receptor beta chains were all read from a single sample in a study of blood T cell repertoires in COVID-19. Generated by immunoSEQ multiplex PCR, the TCRdb table keeps only in-frame clones and is missing some. The data show roughly 290,000 clones, with over 75% seen just once and approximately 4.2% held by the top ten. Sequences were obtained from PBMCs or T cells enriched from blood (not recorded which). These receptor sequences come from a woman under 40 who had recovered from COVID-19.

The V call is TRBV30, the J call TRBJ1-3; no clear D gene. The CDR3 is 12 amino acids. Trimming shortened V by 7 bases and J by 0 bases, and 7 bases separated the two germline ends. The germline V gene encodes CDR1 GTSNPN and CDR2 SVGIG (reference sequence). CDR3: CASDSSGNTIYF. CDR3 in DNA: TGTGCCTCAGACTCCTCTGGAAACACCATATATTTT.

The genes are TRBV3-1 (or the pseudogene TRBV3-2) and TRBJ1-5; D might be TRBD1 (6 bases). V dropped 0 bases and J dropped 4 bases, with 22 bases sitting between them. The CDR3 loop spans 19 amino acids. Germline values: CDR1 LGHDT, CDR2 YNNKEL (reference sequence). CDR3 DNA: TGTGCCAGCAGCCAAGATCCCAGTTTCCTGACAGGAATGAATCAGCCCCAGCATTTT. Translation gives CASSQDPSFLTGMNQPQHF.

The chain carries TRBV27 and TRBJ1-2; TRBD1 matches at 8 bases. Germline CDR1 MNHEY, CDR2 SMNVEV (reference sequence). The CDR3 totals 14 residues. V was clipped by 5 bases and J by 5 bases; unmatched bases: 7. CDR3 sequence: CASSPTGTGYGYTF. The CDR3, as DNA: TGTGCCAGCAGTCCGACCGGGACAGGATATGGCTACACCTTC.

The genes are TRBV3-1 (or the pseudogene TRBV3-2) and TRBJ2-2, with TRBD2 matching 14 bases. Germline CDR1 is LGHDT and CDR2 is YNNKEL (reference sequence). This CDR3 has 16 amino acids. The junction had 2 bases not matched to a gene; V was cut back by 2 bases and J by 6 bases. This CDR3 reads CASSQLTSGGAGELFF. The CDR3 DNA sequence: TGTGCCAGCAGCCAATTGACTAGCGGGGGGGCCGGGGAGCTGTTTTTT.

The chain has TRBV13 and TRBJ2-5; 9 bases align to TRBD2. The CDR3 has 17 amino acids. Trimming at V came to 1 base and at J to 7 bases, leaving 13 bases not matched to a gene. Germline loops: CDR1 PRHDT, CDR2 FYEKMQ (reference sequence). The CDR3 DNA follows: TGTGCCAGCAGCTTAGAGGGTAGCGGGAGCCCAGAGCCGACCCAGTACTTC. This translates into CASSLEGSGSPEPTQYF. Looking up the rest from reference TRBV13 and TRBJ2-5 gives the full variable domain: AAGVIQSPRHLIKEKRETATLKCYPIPRHDTVYWYQQGPGQDPQFLISFYEKMQSDKGSIPDRFSAQQFSDYHSELNMSSLELGDSALYFCASSLEGSGSPEPTQYFGPGTRLLVL.

This rearrangement joins TRBV7-8 to TRBJ1-5; D is undetermined. The CDR3 runs to 15 residues. The germline V gene has CDR1 SGHVS and CDR2 FQNEAQ. V lost 4 bases to trimming and J lost 1 base, with 11 bases between them. CDR3 sequence reads: CASSSTGRSNQPQHF. The CDR3 DNA follows: TGTGCCAGCAGCTCGACCGGGAGAAGCAATCAGCCCCAGCATTTT.

V usage is TRBV28 and J usage is TRBJ1-3; D is undetermined. V lost 3 bases, J lost 3 bases, and 9 bases lay in between. This CDR3 spans 14 amino acids. Per the germline V gene, CDR1 is MDHEN and CDR2 is SYDVKM. This CDR3 is CASSFMSSGNTIYF. The CDR3 bases are TGTGCCAGCAGTTTTATGTCCAGTGGAAACACCATATATTTT.

The chain uses TRBV6-5 and TRBJ2-5; the D is unclear. The CDR3 sequence is 14 residues long. Germline lookup yields CDR1 MNHEY and CDR2 SVGAGI. Trimming left V 0 bases short and J 0 bases short, with 5 bases between. DNA for the CDR3: TGTGCCAGCAGTTACTCCGCGTACCAAGAGACCCAGTACTTC. Amino acids: CASSYSAYQETQYF.

The chain carries TRBV18 and TRBJ2-6; 7 nucleotides line up with TRBD2. The CDR3 is 19 residues long. Germline assignment: CDR1 KGHSH and CDR2 LQKENI. J lost 0 bases, V lost 5 bases, and 13 bases had no gene match. The CDR3 coding sequence is TGTGCCAGCTCATTCTCGGGGGAGGGCCTACACTCTGGGGCCAACGTCCTGACTTTC. Translation gives CASSFSGEGLHSGANVLTF.

The chain has TRBV23-1 and TRBJ1-1; weak D call: TRBD1 (5 bases). TRBV23-1 is given ORF status, its function remaining uncertain. The CDR3 totals 16 residues. The V end lost 7 bases, the J end lost 6 bases, and 24 bases lay between the germline ends. CDR3 protein: CASTEGGGKGFPEAFF. CDR3 sequence (DNA): TGCGCCAGCACCGAGGGCGGGGGGAAAGGGTTCCCTGAAGCTTTCTTT.

J is TRBJ2-7 and V is TRBV19; 8 bases are a match to TRBD2. The V gene's germline CDR1 is LNHDA and CDR2 SQIVND (reference sequence). The V and J ends lost 5 bases and 5 bases, in that order; junction bases with no gene match: 5. This CDR3 comprises 13 residues. The CDR3 is CASSRGGKDEQYF. The CDR3 DNA is TGTGCCAGTAGTCGGGGGGGGAAAGACGAGCAGTACTTC.

The V call is TRBV6-5, the J call TRBJ2-1; 7 nucleotides align to TRBD2. V was clipped by 8 bases and J by 4 bases; unmatched bases: 5. This CDR3 region has 13 residues. Germline CDR1 reads MNHEY; CDR2 reads SVGAGI. The DNA of the CDR3 is TGTGCCAGCTCCAGGGACTATTACAATGAGCAGTTCTTC. Encoded protein: CASSRDYYNEQFF.

The chain links TRBV27 to TRBJ2-3, with D unresolved. The CDR3 spans 16 residues. Looked up from germline, CDR1 is MNHEY and CDR2 is SMNVEV (reference sequence). V lost 1 base to trimming and J lost 0 bases, with 11 bases between them. CDR3 nucleotide sequence: TGTGCCAGCAGTTTATTGTCTCTCTTTAGCACAGATACGCAGTATTTT. This encodes CASSLLSLFSTDTQYF.

This clone was detected only a few times. The chain joins TRBV27 to TRBJ1-4, with D possibly being TRBD1 (6 bases). There are 13 residues in the CDR3. CDR1 and CDR2 from the germline V gene are MNHEY and SMNVEV (reference sequence). Trimming stripped 6 bases from V and 3 bases from J, with 8 bases between. This CDR3 is CASSGQPNEKLFF. CDR3 nucleotide sequence: TGTGCCAGCAGCGGACAGCCTAATGAAAAACTGTTTTTT. Filled out from reference TRBV27 and TRBJ1-4, the complete variable domain reads EAQVTQNPRYLITVTGKKLTVTCSQNMNHEYMSWYRQDPGLGLRQIYYSMNVEVTDKGDVPEGYKVSRKEKRNFPLILESPSPNQTSLYFCASSGQPNEKLFFGSGTQLSVL.

The chain uses TRBV9 and TRBJ1-1; 7 bases line up with TRBD1. From germline, CDR1 is SGDLS and CDR2 YYNGEE. The CDR3 is 15 amino acids. The trim removed 0 bases at V and 5 bases at J, leaving 7 bases unmatched. CDR3 in DNA: TGTGCCAGCAGCGTAGGACAGGGCAGGGATACTGAAGCTTTCTTT. The encoded protein is CASSVGQGRDTEAFF. The variable domain in full, with the rest retrieved from reference TRBV9 and TRBJ1-1, is DSGVTQTPKHLITATGQRVTLRCSPRSGDLSVYWYQQSLDQGLQFLIQYYNGEERAKGNILERFSAQQFPDLHSELNLSSLELGDSALYFCASSVGQGRDTEAFFGQGTRLTVV.

The genes are TRBV19 and TRBJ1-2; 8 bases align to TRBD1. The CDR3 has 15 amino acids. With V trimmed by 5 bases and J by 5 bases, 10 bases remained unmatched. Germline CDR1 and CDR2: LNHDA and SQIVND (reference sequence). CDR3 sequence reads: CASSAGQGYGYGYTF. The CDR3 bases are TGTGCCAGTAGTGCCGGACAGGGCTACGGATATGGCTACACCTTC.

The chain joins TRBV5-4 to TRBJ2-3, with 10 positions matching TRBD2. The CDR3 is 17 amino acids. CDR1 and CDR2 (germline): SGHNT, YYREEE (reference sequence). The V and J ends lost 1 base and 1 base, in that order; junction bases with no gene match: 6. The CDR3 DNA reads as TGTGCCAGCAGCTTGCGCCTAGCGGGAGCTGGCACAGATACGCAGTATTTT. Encoded protein: CASSLRLAGAGTDTQYF.

The chain combines TRBV25-1 with TRBJ2-3; 7 bases fit TRBD2. The CDR3 sequence is 16 residues long. Looked up from germline, CDR1 is MGHDK and CDR2 is SYGVNS. J was trimmed by 3 bases and V by 4 bases; bases with no gene match: 10. DNA for the CDR3: TGTGCCAGCAGTGGGGGACTATTAATCAGGACAGATACGCAGTATTTT. Translation gives CASSGGLLIRTDTQYF.

The genes are TRBV6-5 and TRBJ2-5, with D possibly matching TRBD1 (6 bases). Between the trimmed V and J ends, which lost 7 bases and 5 bases, there was a span of 17 bases. The germline gives CDR1 MNHEY, CDR2 SVGAGI. The CDR3 length is 14 residues. DNA for the CDR3: TGTGCCAGCAACCTGGGGGCGGGTGCGGAGACCCAGTACTTC. Its protein product is CASNLGAGAETQYF.